A selection of T cell receptor beta chains follows, all from one sample in a study of cytomegalovirus exposure and HLA in healthy donors. TCRdb's table, derived via immunoSEQ multiplex PCR, lists solely in-frame clones and lacks some. The repertoire holds 100,000 to 150,000 clones, around three quarters seen once, with roughly 2% in the top ten. Sequenced input: PBMCs. These receptors all come from a man between 18 and 35 years old in good health and CMV-seronegative. The CDR3 runs from the conserved cysteine through the conserved F or W. A D gene is named only where the DNA matches it firmly. Size is stated for part of the rows, as once, few or many counts, or as a class when the clone is expanded.

j_call | v_call | d_call | clone_size | cdr3_nt | cdr3_aa
TRBJ2-2 | TRBV25-1 | - | - | TGTGCCAGCAGTGATCAGTTGTCCGGGGAGCTGTTTTTT | CASSDQLSGELFF
TRBJ1-4 | TRBV7-2 | TRBD1 | - | TGTGCCAGCAGCTCCGGACAGGGATGGCGCGAAAAACTGTTTTTT | CASSSGQGWREKLFF
TRBJ2-5 | TRBV19 | - | - | TGTGCCAGTAGTATCGGGAACCGGGAGACCCAGTACTTC | CASSIGNRETQYF
TRBJ2-3 | TRBV5-1 | - | - | TGCGCCAGCAGCTTGGCCGGAGGGGGCACAGATACGCAGTATTTT | CASSLAGGGTDTQYF
TRBJ1-2 | TRBV6-1 | TRBD1 | - | TGTGCCAGCAGTTGGGACAGCGAAGTCTATGGCTACACCTTC | CASSWDSEVYGYTF
TRBJ2-7 | TRBV27 | TRBD2 | - | TGTGCCAGCACCTCCTTGGGGGACGGGAGGGCTTCGTACGAGCAGTACTTC | CASTSLGDGRASYEQYF
TRBJ1-6 | TRBV5-1 | TRBD1 | - | TGCGCCAGCAGCTTAACAGGGGGTGTAGGTTCACCCCTCCACTTT | CASSLTGGVGSPLHF
TRBJ2-2 | TRBV28 | TRBD1 | - | TGTGCCAGCGAGGGACAGGGGTCCACCGGGGAGCTGTTTTTT | CASEGQGSTGELFF
TRBJ2-5 | TRBV4-1 | - | - | TGCGCCAGCAGCCCCCGGACTGACCAAGAGACCCAGTACTTC | CASSPRTDQETQYF
TRBJ1-1 | TRBV27 | TRBD1 | - | TGTGCCAGCACCCCTCTACAGGGGGCGGATGAAGCTTTCTTT | CASTPLQGADEAFF
TRBJ2-3 | TRBV4-1 | TRBD1 | - | TGCGCCAGCAGCGGTGACAGGGTGGGGGATACGCAGTATTTT | CASSGDRVGDTQYF
TRBJ2-1 | TRBV5-1 | - | - | TGCGCCAGCAACCCCCTTGGTCTGTCTACTAGCAGAAACCTCTACAATGAGCAGTTCTTC | CASNPLGLSTSRNLYNEQFF
TRBJ2-3 | TRBV18 | - | - | TGTGCCAGCTCACCCCGCGATGTGTCTTTAAGCACAGATACGCAGTATTTT | CASSPRDVSLSTDTQYF
TRBJ2-3 | TRBV18 | - | once | TGTGCCAGCTCGCAGCGGCTCGGGGGTGCGGATACGCAGTATTTT | CASSQRLGGADTQYF
TRBJ2-1 | TRBV6-4 | - | once | TGTGCCAGCAGTGCCGCAGCCTTGGGGGCTGAGCAGTTCTTC | CASSAAALGAEQFF
TRBJ1-5 | TRBV27 | TRBD1 | - | TGTGCCAGCAGTCCAACAGGGGCCAATCAGCCCCAGCATTTT | CASSPTGANQPQHF
TRBJ1-1 | TRBV5-4 | - | - | TGTGCCAGCAGCTCTCCGGGGAAACCTGAAGCTTTCTTT | CASSSPGKPEAFF